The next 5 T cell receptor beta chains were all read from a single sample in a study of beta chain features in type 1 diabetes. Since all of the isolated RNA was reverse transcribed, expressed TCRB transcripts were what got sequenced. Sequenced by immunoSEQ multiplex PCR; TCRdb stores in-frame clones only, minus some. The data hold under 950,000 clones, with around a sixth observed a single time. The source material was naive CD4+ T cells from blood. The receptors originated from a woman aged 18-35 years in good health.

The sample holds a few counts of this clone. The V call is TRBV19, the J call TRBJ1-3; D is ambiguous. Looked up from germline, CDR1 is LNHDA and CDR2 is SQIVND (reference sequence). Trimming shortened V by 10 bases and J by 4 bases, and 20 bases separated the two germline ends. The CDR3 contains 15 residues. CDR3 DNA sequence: TGTGCCACTCACCCCCAGAACTTACGAGGAAACACCATATATTTT. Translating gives CATHPQNLRGNTIYF.

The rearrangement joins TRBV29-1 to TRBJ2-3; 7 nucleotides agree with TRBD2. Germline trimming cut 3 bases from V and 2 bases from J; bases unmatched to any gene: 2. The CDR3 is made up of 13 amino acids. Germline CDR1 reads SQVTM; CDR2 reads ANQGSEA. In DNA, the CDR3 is TGCAGCGTTGAGGGGGGGTTCACAGATACGCAGTATTTT. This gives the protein CSVEGGFTDTQYF.

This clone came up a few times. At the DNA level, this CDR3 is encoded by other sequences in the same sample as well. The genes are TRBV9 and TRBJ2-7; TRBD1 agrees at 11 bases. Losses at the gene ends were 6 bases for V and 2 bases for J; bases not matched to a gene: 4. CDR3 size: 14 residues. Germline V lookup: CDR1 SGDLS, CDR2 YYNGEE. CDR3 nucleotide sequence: TGTGCCAGCACACCGGGACAGGGGGCCTACGAGCAGTACTTC. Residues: CASTPGQGAYEQYF.

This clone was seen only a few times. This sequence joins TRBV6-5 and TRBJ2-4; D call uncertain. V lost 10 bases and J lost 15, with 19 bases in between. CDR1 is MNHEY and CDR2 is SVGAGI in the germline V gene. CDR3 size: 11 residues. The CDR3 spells CATRGPNSLYF. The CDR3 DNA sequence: TGTGCCACCCGTGGGCCTAATAGTTTGTACTTC.

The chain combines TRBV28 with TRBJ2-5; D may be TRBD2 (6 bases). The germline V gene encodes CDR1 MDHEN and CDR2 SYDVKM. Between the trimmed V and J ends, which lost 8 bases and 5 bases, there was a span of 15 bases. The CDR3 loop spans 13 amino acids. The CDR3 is CASASARGETQYF. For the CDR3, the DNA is TGTGCCAGCGCTAGCGCCCGAGGGGAGACCCAGTACTTC.